Listed here is a single TCR beta chain. Its antigen specificity is not known. No much larger clonotype is one base removed from it; base qualities were not supplied. The cohort comprised some 700 healthy bone marrow donors. At the time of sampling, every cohort member was nominally healthy, though immune exposures that went unrecorded were likely present. The donor tested CMV seronegative, placing the donor among the 350 to 400 seronegative members of the cohort. Every donor gave a peripheral blood sample, and the peripheral blood mononuclear cells from that sample were used for TCR beta sequencing. The Qiagen DNeasy Blood Extraction Kit was used to extract genomic DNA from the blood cell samples. This entry comes from a study of cytomegalovirus exposure and HLA in healthy donors (dated by TCRdb to the late 2010s). Regarding the study in general: An earlier analysis of approximately 550 of the donors reported roughly 300 Gb of sequence data and some 100 million unique TCR beta sequences from about 200 million T cells. Several DR-DQ haplotypes were handled as single units for association and clustering because linkage in the cohort was strong. A later genetic analysis used genome-wide SNP genotypes for about 65% of the roughly 700 donors, treating that subset as a discovery cohort. Besides the first cohort of roughly 640 subjects, a separate validation cohort made up of 120 different subjects was used. The T cell repertoires of 550 to 850 subjects were profiled by immunosequencing and related to cytomegalovirus serostatus. The aim of the study was to test whether cataloging public T cell receptors could identify signatures of past pathogen exposure. To predict cytomegalovirus infection status, the study combined high-throughput TCR immunosequencing, statistical association of individual TCRs with disease status, and machine learning. An early release that covered roughly 600 HLA-typed donors contained about 300 gigabases of sequencing data and roughly 84 million unique TCR sequences. In the later analysis, no new phenotypic data were used to find candidate immune exposures; instead, reliance was placed on TCR beta sequences and their occurrence across donors. Among roughly 400 genotyped donors of the cohort, an average of roughly 230,000 unique TCR beta nucleotide sequences was sequenced per donor, of which roughly 17% were non-productive. In a later analysis, previously published TCR beta repertoires from 666 donors were re-analyzed and high-resolution HLA genotyping was added so that TCR occurrence patterns could be studied. To decide whether each TCR beta V gene segment behaved as functional or pseudogenic, an earlier analysis of approximately 620 of the donors relied on high-throughput TCR beta sequencing. Donor age, sex, ethnicity and CMV serostatus were compiled alongside the repertoire data. Of the 398 genotyped donors, around 81% fell in the genetic ancestry cluster associated with self-reported Caucasian donors. All discovery cohort repertoires had been generated on a single sequencing platform. Typing coverage differed by locus: A, B, C, DRB1 and DQB1 were typed in roughly 620-630 donors, DQA1 in about 550, DPA1 in around 600, and DPB1 in around 490. Class I and class II HLA loci were covered by the typing at four-digit resolution. The investigation overall reported the following: Broadly in line with IMGT annotations, most TCR beta V segments showed up in productive rearrangements about 87% or about 30% of the time in an earlier analysis of around 550 of the donors. A later analysis associated approximately 17,000 TCR beta sequences with specific HLA alleles at a false discovery rate of 0.05. In vitro tests confirmed that three of the cytomegalovirus-associated TCR beta chains recognize cytomegalovirus antigens. According to a later analysis, TCR association rates differed among HLA loci, with DRB1 alleles showing the most associated TCRs and HLA-C alleles showing the fewest. Some IMGT-functional V segments, including TRBV6-2 and TRBV6-3, could not be told apart with the 87-base-pair reads, so those segments were excluded. Sequencing depth was assumed to be roughly uniform across donors in the presence/absence analyses, though that assumption may not hold. Only TCR beta chains were sequenced in this cohort, and the absence of alpha or paired-chain data limited detectable features. When HLA alleles, especially DR and DQ, strongly co-occurred, TCR associations were difficult to assign to individual alleles. HLA typing was unavailable for some donors at each locus, so association tests used only the typed subset. Across donors, most TCR sequences were observed very rarely, whereas some public TCRs were present in many individuals. Cytomegalovirus status was reported to be diagnosed by the classifier with high specificity and sensitivity in both the original and validation cohorts. An association between a missense DCLRE1C variant and V-gene and J-gene trimming of TCR beta chains was found in a later genetic analysis and replicated in an independent cohort. The earlier analysis of 587 of the donors excluded about 16 rarely observed V segments, including chromosome 9 orphons, because counts were too low. Compared with the roughly 670-donor mean, donors in an Asian-associated ancestry cluster had fewer N-insertions in productive TCRs, according to a later genetic analysis. The study gave a list of about 170 TCR beta chains associated with cytomegalovirus. The authors suggested that the approach could potentially be extended to other disease states and immunological phenotypes. Compared with equally common non-associated chains, HLA-associated TCR beta chains in a later analysis were more clonally expanded and had lower generation probabilities. CMV serostatus was the only immune exposure information available for the cohort. A cluster of highly shared sequence variants was judged likely to represent a technical artifact of the sequencing pipeline. According to a later analysis, most CMV-associated TCR beta chains appeared to be HLA-restricted, and the HLA associations seemed to be driven largely by CMV exposure. Correlated functional status among segregating V segments might reflect linkage disequilibrium, but an unknown experimental factor could not be ruled out. A further reported finding was that TCR beta sequences accurately predicted the HLA-A and HLA-B alleles for most subjects in the first cohort. In a later analysis, several top co-occurrence clusters were reported to appear linked to parvovirus B19, influenza, CMV and Epstein-Barr virus.

Libraries were made using the immunoSEQ multiplex PCR assay. The multiplex PCR relied on a mix of 60 forward primers for TCR Vbeta segments and 13 reverse primers for TCR Jbeta segments. The CDR3 region of rearranged TCR beta genes was amplified from genomic DNA with a multiplex PCR assay. On the Illumina HiSeq System, the amplified TCR beta libraries were sequenced as 87-base-pair reads. As for the original processing: In a later analysis, some 80 million unique TCR beta chains were counted across the 500 to 850 repertoires, and roughly 10 million of these chains were shared by at least two donors. A nearest-neighbor algorithm error-corrected the raw reads and collapsed the reads into unique sequences, merging closely related sequences to remove PCR and sequencing errors. CDR3 sequences were aligned to IMGT reference sequences to assign V, D and J gene segments. For a sequence to be retained, a match of at least six nucleotides was required to both a V gene segment and a J gene segment. Rearrangements were called productive when the CDR3 lacked stop codons and stayed in frame with V and J; all others were non-productive. Following IMGT convention, CDR3 was defined as the stretch from the second conserved V-encoded cysteine to the conserved J-encoded phenylalanine. In an earlier analysis of 587 of the donors, sequences lacking an unambiguous match to a single V gene segment were excluded. In an earlier analysis of 587 of the donors, V segments were called functional above 56.7% productive rearrangements and were called segregating when the between-donor standard deviation exceeded 5%. A statistical classification framework was built to diagnose cytomegalovirus status from the catalog of TCR beta chain sequences. In a later analysis, V and J genes were assigned by comparing TCR nucleotide sequences against IMGT/GENE-DB human TR gene sequences. Using the TCRdist pipeline, a later analysis assigned CDR3 sequences along with most-parsimonious VDJ recombination scenarios. In a later analysis, each TCR beta chain was defined by its CDR3 amino acid sequence together with its V-gene family, and reads without a unique V-gene family were excluded. In a later analysis, several hundred highly shared, low-generation-probability nucleotide sequences were removed to address suspected cross-contamination and a sequencing artifact. In a later analysis, a clonal expansion index for each public chain was calculated from normalized within-repertoire ranks of inferred template counts. In a later analysis, generation probabilities were computed using a VDJ recombination model fitted to out-of-frame rearrangements, and the results were checked against IGoR. In a later analysis, hypergeometric tests were used to score TCR-TCR, TCR-HLA and TCR-CMV co-occurrence, with a repertoire-size bias correction applied to TCR pairs. In a later analysis, false discovery rates were estimated by permuting HLA or CMV assignments 20 times. In a later analysis, co-occurring TCRs were grouped with DBSCAN, and TCRdist sequence similarity was added when clustering was performed within HLA-allele-positive subsets. Repertoires with fewer than 30,000 or more than 120,000 public chains, plus five repertoires with anomalous nucleotide sharing, were excluded from co-occurrence clustering. This immuneACCESS table, as held by TCRdb, lists in-frame sequences with V and J called but not all clones. Of the missing ones, under half trace to an unresolved V gene in checked studies; the others have no known cause. V, J and clone size are taken as reported in that table, and D and trimming were inferred from the DNA itself. In all, the sample holds under 150,000 clones, and roughly 84% of those were seen once. The top ten constitute 1.5% to 2% of the sample.

The cysteine opens and the phenylalanine closes a CDR3 of 14 amino acids. The only DNA kept is the CDR3, 42 bases in frame from the first base. CDR1 SGHTA and CDR2 FQGNSA were looked up in the germline V gene. Cut back by 5 bases and 3 bases, the V and J ends lie 10 bases apart. The sample consisted of PBMCs. The chain uses TRBV7-2 and TRBJ1-4; a weak D assignment points to TRBD1 (5 bases agree). This receptor was obtained from a boy younger than 18 in good health and CMV-seronegative. The sequenced DNA: TGTGCCAGCAGCCTAGGGGAGGCTAATGAAAAACTGTTTTTT. It encodes CASSLGEANEKLFF.